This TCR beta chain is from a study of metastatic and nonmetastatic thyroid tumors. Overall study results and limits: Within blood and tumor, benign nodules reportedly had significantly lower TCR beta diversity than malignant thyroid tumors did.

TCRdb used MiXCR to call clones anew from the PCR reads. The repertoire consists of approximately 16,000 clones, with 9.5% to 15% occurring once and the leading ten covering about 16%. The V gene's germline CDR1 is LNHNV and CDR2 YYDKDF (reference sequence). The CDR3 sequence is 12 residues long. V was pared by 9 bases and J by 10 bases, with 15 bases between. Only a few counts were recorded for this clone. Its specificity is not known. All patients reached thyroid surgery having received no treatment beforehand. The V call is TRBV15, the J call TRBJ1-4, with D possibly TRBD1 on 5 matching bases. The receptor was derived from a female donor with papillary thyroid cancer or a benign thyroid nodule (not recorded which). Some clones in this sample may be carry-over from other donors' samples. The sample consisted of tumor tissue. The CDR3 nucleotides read TGTGCCACGGGACCCCTTGGAGGAAAACTGTTTTTT. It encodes CATGPLGGKLFF.